This TCR beta chain stems from a study of OX40 agonist ivuxolimab in advanced cancers. The overall study: Prior checkpoint blockade (anti-PD-1, anti-PD-L1 or anti-CTLA-4) was permitted; approximately 40% had it.

Sequencing was performed with immunoSEQ multiplex PCR; in TCRdb, only in-frame clones are kept and a portion is missing. The table has tens of thousands of clones, less than 90% seen once; the top ten hold 1.1%. Anyone with autoimmune disease history or systemic immunosuppression was excluded. The CDR3 extends over 15 amino acids. In germline, CDR1 is MNHEY, CDR2 SMNVEV (reference sequence). Trimming at V came to 7 bases and at J to 5 bases, leaving 5 bases not matched to a gene. The chain links TRBV27 to TRBJ2-2; 12 bases align to TRBD1. This sample comprised CD4+ or CD8+ T cells sorted from blood, obtained in a trial of the OX40 agonist ivuxolimab. The receptor was isolated from an adult with an advanced solid tumor such as melanoma, head and neck, liver or kidney cancer. CDR3: CASNPGQGATGELFF. In nucleotides, the CDR3 is TGTGCCAGCAACCCGGGACAGGGGGCAACCGGGGAGCTGTTTTTT.